This TCR beta chain appears in the sequencing data of a study of cytomegalovirus exposure and HLA in healthy donors. General observations from the study: Sequences of the TCR beta chain were said to predict the HLA-A and HLA-B alleles of most subjects accurately.

PCR employed 60 Vbeta and 13 Jbeta primers. Using immunoSEQ multiplex PCR, the repertoire was profiled, and TCRdb retains in-frame clones only, with some absent. The sample lists about 120,000 clones; 80% were seen once. Only a few counts were recorded for this clone. The antigen is undetermined. This CDR3 has 15 residues. The trim removed 4 bases at V and 5 bases at J, leaving 9 bases unmatched. Germline lookup yields CDR1 SGHRS and CDR2 YFSETQ. The V and J genes are TRBV5-1 and TRBJ2-5, with 9 bases fitting TRBD1. The sequenced sample was PBMCs. This receptor was taken from a male donor in good health and CMV-seronegative. In DNA form, the CDR3 reads TGCGCCAGCAGCCCTAACAGGGGGCTAATGGAGACCCAGTACTTC. It translates to CASSPNRGLMETQYF.